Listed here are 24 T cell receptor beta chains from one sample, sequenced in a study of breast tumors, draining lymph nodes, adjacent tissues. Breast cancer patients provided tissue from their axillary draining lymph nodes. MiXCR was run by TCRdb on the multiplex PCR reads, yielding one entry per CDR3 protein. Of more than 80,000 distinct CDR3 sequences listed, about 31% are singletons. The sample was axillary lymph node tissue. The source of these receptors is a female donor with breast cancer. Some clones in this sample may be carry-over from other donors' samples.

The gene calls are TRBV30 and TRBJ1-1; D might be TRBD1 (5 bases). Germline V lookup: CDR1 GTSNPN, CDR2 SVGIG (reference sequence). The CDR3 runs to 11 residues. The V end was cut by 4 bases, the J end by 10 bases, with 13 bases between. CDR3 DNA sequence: TGTGCCTGGACTAGAATGGGGCGAGCTTTCTTT. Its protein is CAWTRMGRAFF.

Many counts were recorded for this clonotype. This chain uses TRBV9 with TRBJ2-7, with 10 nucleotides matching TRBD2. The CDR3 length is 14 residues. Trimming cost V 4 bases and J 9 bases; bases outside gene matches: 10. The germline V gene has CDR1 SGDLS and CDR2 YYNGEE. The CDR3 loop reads CASSPALAGVLQYF. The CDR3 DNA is TGTGCCAGCAGCCCCGCCCTAGCGGGAGTTTTGCAGTACTTC.

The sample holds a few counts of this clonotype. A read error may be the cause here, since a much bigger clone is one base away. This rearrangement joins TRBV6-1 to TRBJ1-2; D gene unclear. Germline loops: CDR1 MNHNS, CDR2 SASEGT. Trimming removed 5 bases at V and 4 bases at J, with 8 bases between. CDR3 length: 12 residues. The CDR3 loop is CASSQNSYGYTF. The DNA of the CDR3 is TGTGCCAGCAGTCAAAACAGCTATGGCTACACCTTC.

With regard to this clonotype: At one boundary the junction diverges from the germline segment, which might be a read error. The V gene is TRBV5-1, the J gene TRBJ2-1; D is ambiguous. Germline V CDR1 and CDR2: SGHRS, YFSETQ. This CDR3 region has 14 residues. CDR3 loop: CASSLITVYNERFF. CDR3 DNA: TGCGCCAGCAGCCTCATCACAGTTTACAACGAGCGGTTCTTC. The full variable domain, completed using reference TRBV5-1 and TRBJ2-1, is KAGVTQTPRYLIKTRGQQVTLSCSPISGHRSVSWYQQTPGQGLQFLFEYFSETQRNKGNFPGRFSGRQFSNSRSEMNVSTLELGDSALYLCASSLITVYNERFFGPGTRLTVL.

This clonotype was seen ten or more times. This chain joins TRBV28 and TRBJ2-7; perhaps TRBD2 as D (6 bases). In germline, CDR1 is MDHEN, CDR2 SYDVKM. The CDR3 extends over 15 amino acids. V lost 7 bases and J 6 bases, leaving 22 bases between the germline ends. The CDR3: CASTNSGTFRSEQYF. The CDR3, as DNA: TGTGCCAGCACTAATTCCGGGACTTTCAGGAGCGAGCAGTACTTC.

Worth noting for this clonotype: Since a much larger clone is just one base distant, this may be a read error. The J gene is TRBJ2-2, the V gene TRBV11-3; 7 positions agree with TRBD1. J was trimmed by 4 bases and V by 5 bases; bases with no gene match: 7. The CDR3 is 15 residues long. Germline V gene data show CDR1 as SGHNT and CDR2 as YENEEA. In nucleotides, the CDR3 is TGTGCCAGCAGCCCCGACAGGGTGACCACCGGGGAGCTGTTTTTT. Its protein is CASSPDRVTTGELFF.

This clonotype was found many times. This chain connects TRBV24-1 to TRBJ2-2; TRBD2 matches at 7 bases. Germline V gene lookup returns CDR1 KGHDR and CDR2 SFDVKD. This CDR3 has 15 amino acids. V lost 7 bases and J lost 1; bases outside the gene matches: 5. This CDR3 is CATRGASGNTGELFF. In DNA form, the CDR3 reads TGTGCCACCAGGGGAGCTAGCGGGAACACCGGGGAGCTGTTTTTT.

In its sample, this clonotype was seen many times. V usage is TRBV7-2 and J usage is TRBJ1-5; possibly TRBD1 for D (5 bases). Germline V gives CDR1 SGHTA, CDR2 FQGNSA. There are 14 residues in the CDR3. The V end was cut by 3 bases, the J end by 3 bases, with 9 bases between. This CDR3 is CASSFWGDNQPQHF. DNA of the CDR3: TGTGCCAGCAGCTTCTGGGGGGACAATCAGCCCCAGCATTTT.

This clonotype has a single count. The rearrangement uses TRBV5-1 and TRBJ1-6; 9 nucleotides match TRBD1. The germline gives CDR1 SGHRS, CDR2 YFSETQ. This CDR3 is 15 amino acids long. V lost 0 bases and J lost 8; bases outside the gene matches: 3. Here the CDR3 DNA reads TGCGCCAGCAGCTTGGGGACAGGGGTATATTCACCCCTCCACTTT. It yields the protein CASSLGTGVYSPLHF.

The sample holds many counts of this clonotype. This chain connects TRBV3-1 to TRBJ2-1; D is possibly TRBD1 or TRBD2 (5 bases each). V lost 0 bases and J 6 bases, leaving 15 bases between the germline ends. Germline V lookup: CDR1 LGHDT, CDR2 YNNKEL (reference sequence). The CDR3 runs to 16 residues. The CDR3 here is CASSQDRGVPVNEQFF. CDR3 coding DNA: TGTGCCAGCAGCCAAGATCGGGGCGTCCCAGTCAATGAGCAGTTCTTC.

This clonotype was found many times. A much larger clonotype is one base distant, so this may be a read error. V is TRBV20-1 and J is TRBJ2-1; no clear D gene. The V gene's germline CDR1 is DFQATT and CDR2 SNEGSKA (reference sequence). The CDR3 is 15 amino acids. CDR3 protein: CSARDAEYSSNEQFF. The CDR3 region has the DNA TGCAGTGCTAGAGATGCCGAATACTCCTCCAATGAGCAGTTCTTC.

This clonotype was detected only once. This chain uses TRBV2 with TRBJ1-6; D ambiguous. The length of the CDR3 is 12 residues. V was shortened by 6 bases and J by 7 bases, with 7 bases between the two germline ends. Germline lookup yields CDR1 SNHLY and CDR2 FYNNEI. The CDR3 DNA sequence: TGTGCCAGCAGGCAGACCAATTCACCCCTCCACTTT. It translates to CASRQTNSPLHF.

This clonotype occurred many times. DNA of the CDR3: TGTGCCAGCTCACCTACAGGGAGAGGTGAAAAACTGTTTTTT. Translation: CASSPTGRGEKLFF. The V call is TRBV18, the J call TRBJ1-4; TRBD1 is a possible D gene (6 bases). The CDR3 is 14 residues long. Trimming left V 3 bases short and J 7 bases short, with 12 bases between. The germline CDR1 and CDR2 sequences are KGHSH and LQKENI.

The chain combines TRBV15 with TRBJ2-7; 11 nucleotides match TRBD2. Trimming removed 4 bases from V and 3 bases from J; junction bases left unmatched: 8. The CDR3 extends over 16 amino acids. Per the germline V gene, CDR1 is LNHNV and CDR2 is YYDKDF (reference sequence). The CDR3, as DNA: TGTGCCACCAGCACCCTAGGACTAGCGGGTATCTACGAGCAGTACTTC. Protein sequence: CATSTLGLAGIYEQYF.

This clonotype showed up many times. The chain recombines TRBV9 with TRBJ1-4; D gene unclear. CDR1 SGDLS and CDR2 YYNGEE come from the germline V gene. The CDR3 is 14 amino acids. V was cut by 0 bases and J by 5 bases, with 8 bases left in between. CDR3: CASSVEGRNEKLFF. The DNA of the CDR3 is TGTGCCAGCAGCGTAGAAGGGCGAAATGAAAAACTGTTTTTT.

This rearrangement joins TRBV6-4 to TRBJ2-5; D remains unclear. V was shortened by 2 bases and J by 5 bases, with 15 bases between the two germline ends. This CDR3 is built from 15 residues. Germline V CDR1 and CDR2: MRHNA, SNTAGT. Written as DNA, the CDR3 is TGTGCCAGCAGTGACAGGGCCCCAAGTATGGAGACCCAGTACTTC. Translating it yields CASSDRAPSMETQYF.

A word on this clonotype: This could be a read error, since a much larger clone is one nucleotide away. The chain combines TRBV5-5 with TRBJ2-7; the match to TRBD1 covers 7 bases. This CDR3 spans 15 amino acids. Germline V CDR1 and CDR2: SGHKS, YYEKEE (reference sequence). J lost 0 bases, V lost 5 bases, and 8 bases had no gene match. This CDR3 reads CASSLDRALSYEQYF. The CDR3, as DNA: TGTGCCAGCAGTCTTGACAGGGCGCTCTCCTACGAGCAGTACTTC.

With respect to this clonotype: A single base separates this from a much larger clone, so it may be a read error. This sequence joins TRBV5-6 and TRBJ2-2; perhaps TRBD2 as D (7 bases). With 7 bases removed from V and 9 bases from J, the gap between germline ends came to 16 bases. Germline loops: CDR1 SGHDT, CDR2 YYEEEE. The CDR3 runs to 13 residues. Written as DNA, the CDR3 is TGTGCCAGCGGGGGGGCGTCGGGACGGGAGCTGTTTTTT. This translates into CASGGASGRELFF.

In nucleotides, the CDR3 is TGTGCCAGCAGCCAGACAGCCACTGAAGCTTTCTTT. This codes for CASSQTATEAFF. The chain couples TRBV3-1 to TRBJ1-1, with D perhaps TRBD1 (5 bases). Germline CDR1 LGHDT, CDR2 YNNKEL (reference sequence). The ends were cut back, 3 bases at V and 4 bases at J, with 6 bases in the middle. The CDR3 length is 12 residues.

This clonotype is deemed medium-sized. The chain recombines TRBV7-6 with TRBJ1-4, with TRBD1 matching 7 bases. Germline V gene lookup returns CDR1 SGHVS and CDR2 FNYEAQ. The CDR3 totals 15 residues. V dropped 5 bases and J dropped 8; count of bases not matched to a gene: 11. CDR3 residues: CASSVGQAGVEKLFF. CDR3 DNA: TGTGCCAGCAGCGTAGGACAGGCTGGAGTAGAAAAACTGTTTTTT.

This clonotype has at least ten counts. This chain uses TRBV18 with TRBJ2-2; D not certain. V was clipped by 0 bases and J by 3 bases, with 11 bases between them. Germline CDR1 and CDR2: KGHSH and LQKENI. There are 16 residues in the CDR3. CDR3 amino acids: CASSPPWTRDTGELFF. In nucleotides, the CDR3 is TGTGCCAGCTCACCACCGTGGACCCGAGACACCGGGGAGCTGTTTTTT.

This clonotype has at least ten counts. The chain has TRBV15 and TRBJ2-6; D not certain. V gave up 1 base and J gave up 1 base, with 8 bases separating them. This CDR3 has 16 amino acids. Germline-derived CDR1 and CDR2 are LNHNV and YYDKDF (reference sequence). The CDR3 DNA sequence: TGTGCCACCAGCAGAGTAATAGGGTCTGGGGCCAACGTCCTGACTTTC. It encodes CATSRVIGSGANVLTF.

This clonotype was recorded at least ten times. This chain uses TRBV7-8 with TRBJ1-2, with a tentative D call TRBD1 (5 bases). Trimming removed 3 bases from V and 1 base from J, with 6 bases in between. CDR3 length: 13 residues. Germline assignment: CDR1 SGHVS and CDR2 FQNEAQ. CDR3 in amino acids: CASSFQGNYGYTF. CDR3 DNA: TGTGCCAGCAGCTTCCAGGGTAACTATGGCTACACCTTC.

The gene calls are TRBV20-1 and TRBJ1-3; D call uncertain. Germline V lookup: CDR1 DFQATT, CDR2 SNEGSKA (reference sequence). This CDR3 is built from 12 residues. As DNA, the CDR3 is TGCGTGGCCCATGGGTCTGGAAACACCATATATTTT. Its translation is CVAHGSGNTIYF.